This T cell receptor (beta chain) was profiled in a study of blood T cell repertoires in COVID-19. Study overall: T cells, B-cell-depleted T cells, or PBMCs provided the cDNA or gDNA that served as material.

As to this clone: Other DNA sequences in the sample encode the same CDR3.

As originally analysed: Estimation of nucleated cell counts relied on the amplification of reference gene primers. Libraries were prepared by immunoSEQ multiplex PCR; TCRdb keeps only in-frame clonotypes and omits some of them. From that table come the V and J calls and clone size; the DNA was used to work out D and trimming. The sample has about 45,000 clones; around 85% are singletons. The clonotype originates from a human donor in a cohort sampled during active COVID-19. Sequencing was performed on peripheral blood.

CDR3 DNA: TGTGCCTGGAGTCTCGGGACAGGTAATCAGCCCCAGCATTTT. Its translation is CAWSLGTGNQPQHF. The chain has TRBV30 and TRBJ1-5, with TRBD1 matching 8 bases. In germline, CDR1 is GTSNPN, CDR2 SVGIG (reference sequence). The CDR3 length is 14 residues. Trimming took 2 bases from V and 4 from J; bases not matched to a gene: 4.